The present T cell receptor (beta chain) was sequenced within a study of blood T cell repertoires in COVID-19. On the study more broadly: Nucleic acid was either cDNA or gDNA, and it came from T cells, B-cell-depleted T cells, or PBMCs.

Seattle enrolled patients during active infection and tracked them longitudinally. Produced via immunoSEQ multiplex PCR; TCRdb's table is partial and in-frame only. The table includes roughly 290,000 clones, roughly 80% detected once. This clone was detected a few times. The V segment lost 6 bases and the J segment 5 bases; nucleotides outside the gene matches: 12. The CDR3 is 16 amino acids. The germline V gene has CDR1 SGHTA and CDR2 FQGTGA. V and J are TRBV7-3 and TRBJ2-2, with TRBD1 matching over 7 bases. The sample taken for sequencing was peripheral blood. The source is a person aged 65 to 79 with COVID-19, enrolled during active disease. CDR3 loop: CASRLGQVVVTGELFF. The CDR3 DNA reads TGTGCCAGCAGGTTAGGACAGGTTGTTGTTACCGGGGAGCTGTTTTTT.